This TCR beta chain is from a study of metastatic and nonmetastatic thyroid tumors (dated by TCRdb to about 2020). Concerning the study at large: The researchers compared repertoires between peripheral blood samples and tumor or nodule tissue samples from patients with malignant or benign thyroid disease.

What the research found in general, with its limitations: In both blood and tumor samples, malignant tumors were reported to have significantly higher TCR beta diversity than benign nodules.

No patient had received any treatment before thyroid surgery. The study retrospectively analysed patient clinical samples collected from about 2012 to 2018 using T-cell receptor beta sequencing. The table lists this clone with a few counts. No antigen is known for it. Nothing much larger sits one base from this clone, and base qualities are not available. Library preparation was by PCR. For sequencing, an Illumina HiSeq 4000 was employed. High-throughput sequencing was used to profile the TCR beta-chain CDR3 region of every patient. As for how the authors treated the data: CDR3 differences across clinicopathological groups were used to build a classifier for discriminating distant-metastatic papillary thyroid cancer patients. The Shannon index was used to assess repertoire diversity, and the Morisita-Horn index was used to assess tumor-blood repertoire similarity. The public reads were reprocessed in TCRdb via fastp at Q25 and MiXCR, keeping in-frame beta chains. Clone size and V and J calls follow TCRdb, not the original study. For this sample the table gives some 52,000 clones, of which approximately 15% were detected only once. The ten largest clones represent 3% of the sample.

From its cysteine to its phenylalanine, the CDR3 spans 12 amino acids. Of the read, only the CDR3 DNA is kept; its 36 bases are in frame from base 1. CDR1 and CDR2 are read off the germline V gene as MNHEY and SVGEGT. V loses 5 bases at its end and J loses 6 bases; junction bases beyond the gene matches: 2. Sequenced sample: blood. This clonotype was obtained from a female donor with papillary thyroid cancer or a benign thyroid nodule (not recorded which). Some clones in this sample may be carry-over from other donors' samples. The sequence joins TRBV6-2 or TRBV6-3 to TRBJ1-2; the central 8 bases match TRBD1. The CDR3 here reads CASSRTGNGYTF. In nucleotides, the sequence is TGTGCCAGCAGTAGGACAGGGAATGGCTACACCTTC.